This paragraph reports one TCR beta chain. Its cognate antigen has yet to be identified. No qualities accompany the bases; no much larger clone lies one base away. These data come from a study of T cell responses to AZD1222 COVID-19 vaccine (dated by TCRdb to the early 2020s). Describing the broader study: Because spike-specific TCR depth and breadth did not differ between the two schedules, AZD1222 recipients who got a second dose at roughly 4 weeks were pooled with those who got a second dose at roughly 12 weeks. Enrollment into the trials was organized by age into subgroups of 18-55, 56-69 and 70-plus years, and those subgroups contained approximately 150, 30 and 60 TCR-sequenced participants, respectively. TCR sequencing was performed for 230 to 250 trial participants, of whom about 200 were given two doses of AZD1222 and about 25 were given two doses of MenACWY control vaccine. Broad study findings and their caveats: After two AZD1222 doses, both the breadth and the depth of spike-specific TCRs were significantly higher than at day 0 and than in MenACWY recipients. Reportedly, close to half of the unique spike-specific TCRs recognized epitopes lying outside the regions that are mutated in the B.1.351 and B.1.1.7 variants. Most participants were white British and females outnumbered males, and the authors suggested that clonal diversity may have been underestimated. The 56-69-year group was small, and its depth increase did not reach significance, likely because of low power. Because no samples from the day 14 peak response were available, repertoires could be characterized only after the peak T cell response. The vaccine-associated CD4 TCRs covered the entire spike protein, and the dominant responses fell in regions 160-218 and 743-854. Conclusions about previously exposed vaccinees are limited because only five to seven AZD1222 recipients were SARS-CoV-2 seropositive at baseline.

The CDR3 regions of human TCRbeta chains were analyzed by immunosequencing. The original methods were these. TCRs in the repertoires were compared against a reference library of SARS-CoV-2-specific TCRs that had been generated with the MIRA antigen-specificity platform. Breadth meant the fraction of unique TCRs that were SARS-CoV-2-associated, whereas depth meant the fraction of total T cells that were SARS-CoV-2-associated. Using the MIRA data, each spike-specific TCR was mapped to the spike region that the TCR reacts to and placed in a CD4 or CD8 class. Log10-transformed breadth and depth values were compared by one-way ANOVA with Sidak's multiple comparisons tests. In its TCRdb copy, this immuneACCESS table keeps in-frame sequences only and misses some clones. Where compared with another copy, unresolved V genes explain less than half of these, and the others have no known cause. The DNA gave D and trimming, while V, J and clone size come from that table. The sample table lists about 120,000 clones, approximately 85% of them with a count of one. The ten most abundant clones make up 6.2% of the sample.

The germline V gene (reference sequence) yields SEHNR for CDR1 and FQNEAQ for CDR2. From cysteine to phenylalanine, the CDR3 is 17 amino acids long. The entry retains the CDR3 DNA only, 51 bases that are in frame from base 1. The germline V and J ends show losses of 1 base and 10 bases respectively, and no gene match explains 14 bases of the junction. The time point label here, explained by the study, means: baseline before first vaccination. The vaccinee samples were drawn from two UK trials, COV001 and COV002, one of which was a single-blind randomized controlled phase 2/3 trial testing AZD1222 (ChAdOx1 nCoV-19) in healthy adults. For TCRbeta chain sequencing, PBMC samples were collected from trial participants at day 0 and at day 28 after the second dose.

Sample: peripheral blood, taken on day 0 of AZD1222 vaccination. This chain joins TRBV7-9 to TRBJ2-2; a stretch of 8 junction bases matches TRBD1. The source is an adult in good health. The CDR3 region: CASSLGWPRGRVQELFF. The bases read TGTGCCAGCAGCTTAGGATGGCCCAGGGGGCGCGTGCAGGAGCTGTTTTTT.